Only a few counts were recorded for the clone carrying this TCR beta chain. Its antigen is not known. The sample originates from a study of identifying expanded T cells in peripheral blood. Study results and limitations: Variance in clone template counts between approximately 2-week samples significantly increased with total template count across all healthy donors. Over two and four weeks, about 16 and 19 clones changed, versus roughly 1.1 between replicates.

This CDR3 has 13 amino acids. Germline V gives CDR1 MNHEY, CDR2 SVGAGI. Unmatched junction bases numbered 3, after V lost 2 bases and J lost 6 bases. The assay was immunoSEQ multiplex PCR, and TCRdb's table has in-frame clones only and misses some. Counted here are approximately 90,000 clones, almost 90% occurring once; the ten biggest clones make up around 3.8%. Collection occurred without any documented infections or immune events in donors. The sample comprised blood. The clonotype originates from a person aged 18-69 years in good health. The chain has TRBV6-5 and TRBJ1-2; 7 bases line up with TRBD1. The CDR3: CASSYGQGDGYTF. DNA for the CDR3: TGTGCCAGCAGTTACGGTCAGGGGGATGGCTACACCTTC.